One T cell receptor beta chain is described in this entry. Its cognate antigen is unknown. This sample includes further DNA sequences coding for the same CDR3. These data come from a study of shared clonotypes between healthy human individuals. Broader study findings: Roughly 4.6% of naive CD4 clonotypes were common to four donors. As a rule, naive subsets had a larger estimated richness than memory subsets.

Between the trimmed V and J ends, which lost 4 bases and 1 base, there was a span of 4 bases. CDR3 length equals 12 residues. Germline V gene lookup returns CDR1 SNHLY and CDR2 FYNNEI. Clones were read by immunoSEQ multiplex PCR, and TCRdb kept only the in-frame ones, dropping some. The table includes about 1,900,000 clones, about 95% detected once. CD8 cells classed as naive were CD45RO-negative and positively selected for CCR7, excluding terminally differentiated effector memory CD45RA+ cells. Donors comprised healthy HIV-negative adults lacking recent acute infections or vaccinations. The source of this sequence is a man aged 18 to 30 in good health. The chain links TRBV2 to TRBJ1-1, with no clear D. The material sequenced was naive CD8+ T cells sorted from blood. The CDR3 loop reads CASSAGNTEAFF. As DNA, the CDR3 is TGTGCCAGCAGTGCAGGGAACACTGAAGCTTTCTTT.